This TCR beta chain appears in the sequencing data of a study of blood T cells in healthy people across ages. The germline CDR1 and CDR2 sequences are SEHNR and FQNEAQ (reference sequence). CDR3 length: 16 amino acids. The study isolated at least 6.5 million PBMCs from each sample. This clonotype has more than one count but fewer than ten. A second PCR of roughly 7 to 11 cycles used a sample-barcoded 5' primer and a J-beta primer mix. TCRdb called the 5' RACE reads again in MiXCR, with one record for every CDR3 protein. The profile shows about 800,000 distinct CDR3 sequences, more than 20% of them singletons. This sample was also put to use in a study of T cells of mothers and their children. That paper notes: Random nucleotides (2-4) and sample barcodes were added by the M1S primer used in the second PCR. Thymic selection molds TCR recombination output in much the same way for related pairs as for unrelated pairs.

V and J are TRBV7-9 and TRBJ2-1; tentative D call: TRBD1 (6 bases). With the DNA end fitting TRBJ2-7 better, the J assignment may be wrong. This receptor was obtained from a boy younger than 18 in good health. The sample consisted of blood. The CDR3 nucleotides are TGTGCCAGCAGCTCACTAGAGCCGGACAGTACCTACGAGCAGTACTTC. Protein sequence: CASSSLEPDSTYEQYF.